This section outlines one T cell receptor (beta chain) sequence together with its context. Under the authors' procedure: Scientists estimated how many nucleated cells there were by amplifying reference gene primers. Some clones are missing from TCRdb's copy, which holds only in-frame ones; the method was immunoSEQ multiplex PCR. That table supplies the V and J calls and clone size; D and trimming were determined from the DNA. In the table there are tens of thousands of clones, about 80% of which are singletons. This specimen belongs to a study of blood T cell repertoires in COVID-19. Study details: T cells, B-cell-depleted T cells, or PBMCs supplied cDNA or gDNA.

The germline V gene has CDR1 SEHNR and CDR2 FQNEAQ (reference sequence). The CDR3 covers 17 residues. Losses at the gene ends were 3 bases for V and 2 bases for J; bases not matched to a gene: 7. V is TRBV7-9 and J is TRBJ2-5; 12 bases agree with TRBD1. The TCR was taken from a human donor in a cohort sampled during active COVID-19. Sequences were obtained from peripheral blood. CDR3 nucleotide sequence: TGTGCCAGCAGCTTCGGGACAGGGGGCGGATTTCAAGAGACCCAGTACTTC. Amino acid sequence: CASSFGTGGGFQETQYF.